The text below deals with one T cell receptor (beta chain). CDR1 is PRHDT and CDR2 is FYEKMQ in the germline V gene (reference sequence). Trimming took off 4 bases at V and 13 bases at J, with 22 bases between the two ends. CDR3 length: 15 amino acids. Primers: 60 Vbeta forward and 13 Jbeta reverse. Libraries were prepared by immunoSEQ multiplex PCR; TCRdb keeps only in-frame clonotypes and omits some of them. Of roughly 190,000 clones listed, about 80% are singletons. This record belongs to a study of cytomegalovirus exposure and HLA in healthy donors. The chain carries TRBV13 and TRBJ2-2; D possibly corresponds to TRBD2 (6 bases). Sequenced sample: PBMCs. The TCR originated in a man aged 40-50 years in good health and CMV-seropositive. This CDR3 is CASSSPSTVSGGLFF. The CDR3 DNA reads as TGTGCCAGCAGCTCACCCTCCACCGTTAGCGGTGGGCTGTTTTTT.